One and the same sample provided the 30 T cell receptor beta chains below, sequenced in a study of regulatory T cells in long-lasting Graves disease. Construction of TCR beta libraries relied on iRepertoire HTBI primers and on Arm-PCR targeting CDR3 regions. MiXCR, applied by TCRdb to the multiplex PCR reads, yields one record per CDR3 protein. The sample has about 430,000 distinct CDR3 sequences, roughly 23% seen once. Time point of the sample: persistent/refractory GD, antithyroid drugs over 5 years with positive TRAb. RNA extracted from PBMCs served as the sequencing template. The source was peripheral blood mononuclear cells (PBMCs), collected when the disease was refractory, from a patient treated with antithyroid drugs. All receptors derive from a female donor with Graves disease.

The rearrangement joins TRBV20-1 to TRBJ1-1; D call uncertain. V shed 1 base and J shed 6 bases, with 12 bases lying between them. The CDR3 is 13 residues long. Germline CDR1 DFQATT, CDR2 SNEGSKA (reference sequence). CDR3 coding DNA: TGCAGTGCTAGAGTCGGGAGCTGGGCTGAAGCTTTCTTT. Residues: CSARVGSWAEAFF.

This clonotype was found many times. The gene calls are TRBV29-1 and TRBJ2-4; the D gene is possibly TRBD1 (6 bases). Trimming removed 4 bases from V and 3 bases from J, with 7 bases in between. This CDR3 is built from 12 residues. Germline V gene sequence: CDR1 SQVTM, CDR2 ANQGSEA. CDR3 nucleotides: TGCAGCGTTGGAGGGGGCAAAAACATTCAGTACTTC. This translates into CSVGGGKNIQYF.

This clonotype was recorded many times. V is TRBV28 and J is TRBJ2-2; D call uncertain. V lost 3 bases and J 5 bases, leaving 10 bases between the germline ends. The CDR3 has 14 amino acids. Per the germline V gene, CDR1 is MDHEN and CDR2 is SYDVKM. CDR3 residues: CASSFIVETGELFF. For the CDR3, the DNA is TGTGCCAGCAGTTTCATCGTGGAGACCGGGGAGCTGTTTTTT.

This chain links TRBV2 with TRBJ2-3, with a tentative D call TRBD1 (8 bases). V lost 5 bases and J 8 bases, leaving 17 bases between the germline ends. The CDR3 length is 14 residues. CDR1 and CDR2 (germline): SNHLY, FYNNEI. Here the CDR3 DNA reads TGTGCCAGCAGTTACAGGGGGGGCCTTCGTACGCAGTATTTT. Translation: CASSYRGGLRTQYF.

This clonotype was observed at least ten times. The V call is TRBV28, the J call TRBJ2-7; 7 bases are shared with TRBD2. This CDR3 contains 14 residues. Germline trimming cut 6 bases from V and 3 bases from J; bases unmatched to any gene: 8. Germline CDR1 MDHEN, CDR2 SYDVKM. This CDR3 reads CASRPGLQNYEQYF. The CDR3 nucleotides are TGTGCCAGCAGACCGGGACTACAGAACTACGAGCAGTACTTC.

This clonotype turned up a few times. CDR3 sequence reads: CSASPLMGGYTGELFF. CDR3 nucleotides: TGCAGTGCTAGTCCTTTGATGGGAGGGTACACCGGGGAGCTGTTTTTT. J is TRBJ2-2 and V is TRBV20-1; 7 bases fit TRBD2. This CDR3 has 16 amino acids. Unmatched junction bases numbered 10, after V lost 3 bases and J lost 3 bases. CDR1 DFQATT and CDR2 SNEGSKA come from the germline V gene (reference sequence).

In its sample, this clonotype was seen many times. The CDR3 region is CASSNHQGIEQYF. CDR3 sequence (DNA): TGTGCCAGCAGTAACCACCAGGGAATCGAGCAGTACTTC. This sequence joins TRBV6-1 and TRBJ2-7; D might be TRBD1 (5 bases). V shed 5 bases and J shed 6 bases, with 14 bases lying between them. Germline assignment: CDR1 MNHNS and CDR2 SASEGT. This CDR3 has 13 amino acids.

This clonotype was counted at least ten times. This sequence joins TRBV28 and TRBJ2-7; D may be TRBD1 or TRBD2 (5 bases each). Per the germline V gene, CDR1 is MDHEN and CDR2 is SYDVKM. Trimming pared 3 bases from V and 3 bases from J, leaving 9 bases between. CDR3 length equals 13 residues. This CDR3 reads CASSFTGGYEQYF. CDR3 bases: TGTGCCAGCAGTTTCACAGGAGGCTACGAGCAGTACTTC. The full variable domain, its missing parts supplied by reference TRBV28 and TRBJ2-7, is DVKVTQSSRYLVKRTGEKVFLECVQDMDHENMFWYRQDPGLGLRLIYFSYDVKMKEKGDIPEGYSVSREKKERFSLILESASTNQTSMYLCASSFTGGYEQYFGPGTRLTVT.

Comment on this clonotype: This clone may be a read error of a much larger clone one base away. The chain combines TRBV25-1 with TRBJ1-5; D is unclear. Germline CDR1 is MGHDK and CDR2 is SYGVNS. V was shortened by 3 bases and J by 3 bases, with 9 bases between the two germline ends. CDR3 length: 14 amino acids. The CDR3 nucleotides are TGTGCCAGCAGTGACGCACAGAACAATCAGCCCCAGCATTTT. Residues: CASSDAQNNQPQHF.

This clonotype was counted only a few times. In DNA form, the CDR3 reads TGTGCCAGCAGTAGAGGGACAGCGAATAATCAGCCCCAGCATTTT. This translates into CASSRGTANNQPQHF. The V call is TRBV7-9, the J call TRBJ1-5, with 7 positions matching TRBD1. This CDR3 is built from 15 residues. V lost 6 bases to trimming and J lost 4 bases; unmatched junction nucleotides: 9. The germline CDR1 and CDR2 sequences are SEHNR and FQNEAQ (reference sequence).

This clonotype was detected only a few times. The chain employs TRBV9 and TRBJ1-4; 7 bases are shared with TRBD1. The CDR3 is 17 amino acids. V lost 3 bases, J lost 8 bases, and 16 bases stayed unmatched. CDR1 is SGDLS and CDR2 is YYNGEE in the germline V gene. The CDR3 here is CASSAGTITGAGEKLFF. CDR3 bases: TGTGCCAGCAGCGCCGGAACGATTACAGGGGCTGGGGAAAAACTGTTTTTT.

This sequence joins TRBV7-9 and TRBJ2-7; 11 nucleotides line up with TRBD1. V lost 6 bases and J lost 6; bases outside the gene matches: 13. Germline lookup yields CDR1 SEHNR and CDR2 FQNEAQ (reference sequence). The CDR3 spans 16 residues. The CDR3 DNA reads as TGTGCCAGCAGTAGCTTGCGGGACAGGGGGTATGCCGAGCAGTACTTC. It translates to CASSSLRDRGYAEQYF.

This clonotype showed up just once. V usage is TRBV13 and J usage is TRBJ2-1, with D perhaps being TRBD1 or TRBD2 (5 bases each). Germline loops: CDR1 PRHDT, CDR2 FYEKMQ (reference sequence). This CDR3 spans 12 amino acids. The V end was cut by 3 bases, the J end by 7 bases, with 7 bases between. This CDR3 is CASSFWGNEQFF. CDR3 nucleotide sequence: TGTGCCAGCAGCTTTTGGGGGAATGAGCAGTTCTTC.

CDR3 residues: CSVEGGQASGAFF. CDR3 nucleotides: TGCAGCGTTGAAGGGGGACAGGCCTCGGGAGCTTTCTTT. The J gene is TRBJ1-1, the V gene TRBV29-1, with 8 bases aligning to TRBD1. Germline CDR1 and CDR2: SQVTM and ANQGSEA. This CDR3 region has 13 residues. The trim removed 1 base at V and 10 bases at J, leaving 8 bases unmatched.

This clonotype was seen at least ten times. The chain uses TRBV7-8 and TRBJ2-7; TRBD1 matches at 7 bases. CDR1 is SGHVS, CDR2 FQNEAQ, per germline. This CDR3 has 15 amino acids. With 7 bases clipped from V and 2 bases from J, the junction kept 11 bases outside the gene matches. The CDR3 DNA reads TGTGCCAGCACCGCCGACAGGGCGGATACCTACGAGCAGTACTTC. This sequence encodes CASTADRADTYEQYF.

In this sample, this clonotype turned up many times. J is TRBJ1-1 and V is TRBV29-1; D uncertain. V lost 4 bases to trimming and J lost 2 bases, with 14 bases between them. Looked up from germline, CDR1 is SQVTM and CDR2 is ANQGSEA. CDR3 length: 14 residues. CDR3 sequence reads: CSVASPGANTEAFF. The DNA of the CDR3 is TGCAGCGTTGCCTCGCCGGGAGCAAACACTGAAGCTTTCTTT.

Points on this clonotype: A far more abundant clone sits one base away, making this likely a read error. The gene calls are TRBV28 and TRBJ2-1; D is ambiguous. The end of the DNA fits TRBJ2-5 better, so the J call may be wrong. Germline V gene data show CDR1 as MDHEN and CDR2 as SYDVKM. This CDR3 has 15 amino acids. For the CDR3, the DNA is TGTGCCATCAGTCCCCGCCGGACGTACCAAGAGACCCAGTACTTC. Residues: CAISPRRTYQETQYF.

This clonotype occurred a few times. The genes are TRBV5-4 and TRBJ1-1; a possible D gene is TRBD1 (6 bases). Germline V gives CDR1 SGHNT, CDR2 YYREEE (reference sequence). The CDR3 extends over 13 amino acids. V gave up 6 bases and J gave up 6 bases, with 15 bases separating them. Here the CDR3 reads CASTRWGRAEAFF. CDR3 in DNA: TGTGCCAGCACCCGATGGGGGCGGGCTGAAGCTTTCTTT.

This clonotype has just a few counts. The rearrangement uses TRBV27 and TRBJ2-3; D not resolved. With 2 bases removed from V and 1 base from J, the gap between germline ends came to 7 bases. This CDR3 has 14 amino acids. Germline V gene data show CDR1 as MNHEY and CDR2 as SMNVEV (reference sequence). The chain's CDR3 is CASSLVQGTDTQYF. The CDR3, as DNA: TGTGCCAGCAGTTTAGTCCAGGGCACAGATACGCAGTATTTT.

This clonotype was picked up many times. This rearrangement joins TRBV3-1 to TRBJ2-2, with 8 bases fitting TRBD2. V was clipped by 0 bases and J by 7 bases; unmatched bases: 4. The CDR3 loop spans 15 amino acids. Germline CDR1 is LGHDT and CDR2 is YNNKEL (reference sequence). The CDR3 region is CASSQEASGSGELFF. The CDR3 DNA sequence: TGTGCCAGCAGCCAAGAGGCAAGCGGGAGCGGGGAGCTGTTTTTT.

This clonotype has at least ten counts. The chain links TRBV2 to TRBJ2-7, with D possibly TRBD1 on 5 matching bases. V gave up 7 bases and J gave up 4 bases, with 11 bases separating them. Germline V gene lookup returns CDR1 SNHLY and CDR2 FYNNEI. The CDR3 runs 12 residues. The DNA of the CDR3 is TGTGCCAGCATGGGGCCGCAATACGAGCAGTACTTC. Its protein product is CASMGPQYEQYF.

This clonotype was seen only a few times. The chain has TRBV6-2 or TRBV6-3 and TRBJ1-6; D gene uncertain. The CDR3 has 15 amino acids. The V gene's germline CDR1 is MNHEY and CDR2 SVGEGT. The V gene lost 2 bases and the J gene lost 7 bases, with 12 bases spanning the gap. The CDR3 DNA is TGTGCCAGCAGTTACATTGCGGATATCAATTCACCCCTCCACTTT. It specifies CASSYIADINSPLHF.

V gene TRBV12-5 combines with J gene TRBJ2-7; D is uncertain. Germline CDR1 is LGHNT and CDR2 is FRNRAP. CDR3 length: 17 amino acids. The ends were cut back, 5 bases at V and 0 bases at J, with 20 bases in the middle. CDR3 sequence (DNA): TGTGCTAGTGGTCCCGCTTCTATGGAACGGACCTCCTACGAGCAGTACTTC. Translating gives CASGPASMERTSYEQYF.

The chain is built from TRBV10-3 and TRBJ1-1, with 8 bases fitting TRBD1. The ends lost 3 bases at V and 9 bases at J; junction bases unmatched: 6. The germline V gene has CDR1 ENHRY and CDR2 SYGVKD. CDR3 length: 13 amino acids. The CDR3 loop is CAISETGGPKAFF. CDR3 DNA: TGTGCCATCAGTGAAACAGGGGGTCCCAAAGCTTTCTTT.

This clonotype occurred many times. The CDR3 reads CASSEDRGGPNTEAFF. In DNA, the CDR3 is TGTGCCAGCAGTGAAGACAGAGGGGGGCCGAACACTGAAGCTTTCTTT. The chain combines TRBV6-1 with TRBJ1-1, with a tentative D call TRBD1 (6 bases). The V gene lost 1 base and the J gene lost 1 base, with 13 bases spanning the gap. The CDR3 is 16 amino acids. Germline V gene sequence: CDR1 MNHNS, CDR2 SASEGT.

This clonotype was counted only a few times. This chain connects TRBV4-1 to TRBJ2-5; 12 positions agree with TRBD2. The J segment lost 8 bases and the V segment lost 0 bases, leaving 7 bases of the junction unmatched. The CDR3 extends over 16 amino acids. Germline CDR1 is MGHRA and CDR2 is YSYEKL. The CDR3 here is CASSQDRTSGAKTQYF. The CDR3 coding sequence is TGCGCCAGCAGCCAAGACAGGACTAGCGGGGCCAAAACCCAGTACTTC.

This chain connects TRBV5-5 to TRBJ1-1; D possibly corresponds to TRBD1 (5 bases). Trimming shortened V by 2 bases and J by 7 bases, and 9 bases separated the two germline ends. Germline values: CDR1 SGHKS, CDR2 YYEKEE (reference sequence). This CDR3 is 12 amino acids long. CDR3 bases: TGTGCCAGCAGCTTCGGGACTCTTGAAGCTTTCTTT. This codes for CASSFGTLEAFF. Together with reference TRBV5-5 and TRBJ1-1, the CDR3 gives the full variable domain: DAGVTQSPTHLIKTRGQQVTLRCSPISGHKSVSWYQQVLGQGPQFIFQYYEKEERGRGNFPDRFSARQFPNYSSELNVNALLLGDSALYLCASSFGTLEAFFGQGTRLTVV.

V usage is TRBV2 and J usage is TRBJ2-5, with TRBD2 matching over 7 bases. The CDR3 has 20 residues. CDR1 and CDR2 (germline): SNHLY, FYNNEI. Trimming at V came to 0 bases and at J to 2 bases, leaving 18 bases not matched to a gene. DNA for the CDR3: TGTGCCAGCAGTGAAGCGTGGGGGGGAGTCTTGCCCGGGGAGCAAGAGACCCAGTACTTC. Its translation: CASSEAWGGVLPGEQETQYF.

J is TRBJ1-2 and V is TRBV29-1; 10 nucleotides agree with TRBD1. V was pared by 7 bases and J by 4 bases, with 3 bases of the junction left unmatched. The CDR3 is 12 residues long. CDR1 is SQVTM and CDR2 is ANQGSEA in the germline V gene. This CDR3 reads CSDWTGGYGYTF. As DNA, the CDR3 is TGCAGCGATTGGACAGGGGGCTATGGCTACACCTTC.

The rearrangement links TRBV19 to TRBJ2-1, with 12 positions matching TRBD2. Germline-derived CDR1 and CDR2 are LNHDA and SQIVND (reference sequence). The CDR3 length is 17 residues. Unmatched junction bases numbered 7, after V lost 5 bases and J lost 2 bases. CDR3 DNA: TGTGCCAGTAGTTCAAGGACTAGCGGGAACCCCTACAATGAGCAGTTCTTC. Residues: CASSSRTSGNPYNEQFF.